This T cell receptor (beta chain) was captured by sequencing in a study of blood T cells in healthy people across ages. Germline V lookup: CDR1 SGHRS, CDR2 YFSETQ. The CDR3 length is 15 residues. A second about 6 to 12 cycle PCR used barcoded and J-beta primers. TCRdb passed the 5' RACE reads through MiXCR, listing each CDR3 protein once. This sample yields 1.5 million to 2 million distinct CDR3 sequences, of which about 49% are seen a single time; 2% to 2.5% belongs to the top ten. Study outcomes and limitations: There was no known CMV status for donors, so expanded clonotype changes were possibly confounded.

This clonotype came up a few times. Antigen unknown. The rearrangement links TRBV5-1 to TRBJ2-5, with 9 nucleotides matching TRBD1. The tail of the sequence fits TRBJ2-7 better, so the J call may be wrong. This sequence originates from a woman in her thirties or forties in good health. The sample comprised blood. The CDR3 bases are TGCGCCAGCAGCTTGGTCACCGGGACAGGGAGCGAGCAGTACTTC. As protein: CASSLVTGTGSEQYF.